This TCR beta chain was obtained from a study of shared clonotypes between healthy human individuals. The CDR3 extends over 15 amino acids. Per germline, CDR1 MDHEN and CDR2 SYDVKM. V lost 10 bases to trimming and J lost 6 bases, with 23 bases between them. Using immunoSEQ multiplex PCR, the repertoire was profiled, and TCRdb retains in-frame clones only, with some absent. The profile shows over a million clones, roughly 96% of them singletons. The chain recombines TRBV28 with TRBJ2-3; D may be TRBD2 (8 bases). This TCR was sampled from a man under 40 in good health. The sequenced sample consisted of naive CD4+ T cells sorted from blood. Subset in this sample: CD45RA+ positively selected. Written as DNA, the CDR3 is TGTGCCACAGGAGGGGGCGGGAGGATTGCCGATACGCAGTATTTT. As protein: CATGGGGRIADTQYF.